One sample yielded the 9 T cell receptor beta chains listed below, sequenced in a study of radiotherapy plus CTLA-4 blockade in lung cancer. Assay used: immunoSEQ multiplex PCR; TCRdb lists only in-frame clones, some missing. The data show about 90,000 clones, more than 70% seen once. Sample: peripheral blood, taken from a patient treated with radiotherapy plus ipilimumab. These receptors were taken from a human donor with non-small cell lung cancer that progressed on radiotherapy plus ipilimumab.

This clone has just a few counts. The chain links TRBV6-6 to TRBJ2-1; 9 positions match TRBD2. Germline values: CDR1 MNHNY, CDR2 SVGAGI (reference sequence). The CDR3 sequence is 14 residues long. The trim removed 10 bases at V and 9 bases at J, leaving 13 bases unmatched. The DNA for the CDR3 is TGTGCCACCTACTCAGAGGTAGCGGGGGTTGAGCAGTTCTTC. Encoded protein: CATYSEVAGVEQFF.

The rearrangement joins TRBV29-1 to TRBJ2-5; 11 nucleotides match TRBD2. V gave up 5 bases and J gave up 5 bases; unmatched junction bases: 4. The CDR3 spans 13 residues. The germline V gene has CDR1 SQVTM and CDR2 ANQGSEA. This CDR3 is CSVTSGSLETQYF. CDR3 DNA sequence: TGCAGCGTTACTAGCGGGAGTTTGGAGACCCAGTACTTC.

The chain carries TRBV28 and TRBJ1-5; 8 bases are a match to TRBD1. Trimming cost V 0 bases and J 2 bases; bases outside gene matches: 0. The germline CDR1 and CDR2 sequences are MDHEN and SYDVKM. The CDR3 runs 15 residues. The CDR3 region has the DNA TGTGCCAGCAGTTTATGGGGACAGGGCAATCAGCCCCAGCATTTT. Residues: CASSLWGQGNQPQHF.

The V call is TRBV9, the J call TRBJ2-1; a possible D gene is TRBD1 (5 bases). In germline, CDR1 is SGDLS, CDR2 YYNGEE. The V gene lost 0 bases and the J gene lost 8 bases, with 9 bases spanning the gap. The CDR3 is 13 residues long. CDR3 in DNA: TGTGCCAGCAGCGTAGGGACACTCGATGAGCAGTTCTTC. This gives the protein CASSVGTLDEQFF.

The chain combines TRBV18 with TRBJ2-7, with 10 bases identical to TRBD1. With 3 bases clipped from V and 6 bases from J, the junction kept 8 bases outside the gene matches. The CDR3 loop spans 15 amino acids. CDR1 and CDR2 from the germline V gene are KGHSH and LQKENI. The CDR3 DNA reads TGTGCCAGCTCACCCCCCGGGACAGGGGTGATCGAGCAGTACTTC. This encodes CASSPPGTGVIEQYF.

The chain uses TRBV28 and TRBJ1-1, with D perhaps matching TRBD1 (5 bases). The CDR3 has 13 amino acids. Germline CDR1 MDHEN, CDR2 SYDVKM. Between the trimmed V and J ends, which lost 6 bases and 0 bases, there was a span of 8 bases. The CDR3 DNA reads as TGTGCCAGCAGCCGACAGATGAACACTGAAGCTTTCTTT. It encodes CASSRQMNTEAFF.

The gene calls are TRBV9 and TRBJ1-2, with TRBD1 matching over 9 bases. The germline V gene encodes CDR1 SGDLS and CDR2 YYNGEE. V lost 3 bases, J lost 5 bases, and 11 bases stayed unmatched. The CDR3 spans 16 residues. CDR3 amino acids: CASSAFRDRVRYGYTF. As DNA, the CDR3 is TGTGCCAGCAGCGCGTTCCGGGACAGGGTTAGATATGGCTACACCTTC.

The J gene is TRBJ2-7, the V gene TRBV2; D could derive from TRBD1 or TRBD2 (5 bases each). V lost 4 bases and J lost 8, with 12 bases in between. Germline CDR1 SNHLY, CDR2 FYNNEI. The CDR3 loop spans 12 amino acids. The CDR3 DNA sequence: TGTGCCAGCAGTGGGGACCAGGTCCAGCAGTACTTC. Its protein is CASSGDQVQQYF. Using reference TRBV2 and TRBJ2-7 for the parts outside the CDR3, the full variable domain is EPEVTQTPSHQVTQMGQEVILRCVPISNHLYFYWYRQILGQKVEFLVSFYNNEISEKSEIFDDQFSVERPDGSNFTLKIRSTKLEDSAMYFCASSGDQVQQYFGPGTRLTVT.

The rearrangement joins TRBV6-1 to TRBJ1-4, with no clear D. Trimming shortened V by 6 bases and J by 4 bases, and 15 bases separated the two germline ends. CDR3 length: 15 residues. Germline V lookup: CDR1 MNHNS, CDR2 SASEGT. CDR3 in DNA: TGTGCCAGCAGCCCAATGTCGGCGGTTAATGAAAAACTGTTTTTT. Its translation is CASSPMSAVNEKLFF.